Below are 9 T cell receptor beta chains sequenced from a single sample in a study of shared T cell receptors in the human thymus. The table came from immunoSEQ multiplex PCR; TCRdb's copy has only in-frame clones and leaves some out. The sample holds 65,000 to 70,000 clones, nearly 95% seen once. Sequenced sample: thymocytes. Receptors originate from a human donor.

V gene TRBV15 combines with J gene TRBJ2-5; 8 bases fit TRBD2. V trimming: 2 bases; J trimming: 4 bases; junction bases outside the gene matches: 9. The CDR3 runs to 16 residues. Germline V gene data show CDR1 as LNHNV and CDR2 as YYDKDF (reference sequence). As DNA, the CDR3 is TGTGCCACCAGCAGAAGCGGGAGAAACAGGGTAGAGACCCAGTACTTC. Protein: CATSRSGRNRVETQYF.

This chain joins TRBV13 and TRBJ2-7; 11 nucleotides line up with TRBD2. Germline loops: CDR1 PRHDT, CDR2 FYEKMQ (reference sequence). This CDR3 is built from 17 residues. The J segment lost 3 bases and the V segment lost 0 bases, leaving 7 bases of the junction unmatched. The CDR3 spells CASSLGLAGGNIYEQYF. CDR3 DNA: TGTGCCAGCAGCTTAGGGCTAGCGGGGGGAAATATCTACGAGCAGTACTTC.

V usage is TRBV18 and J usage is TRBJ2-3, with 9 nucleotides matching TRBD1. Germline V gives CDR1 KGHSH, CDR2 LQKENI. This CDR3 spans 17 amino acids. V lost 4 bases to trimming and J lost 2 bases; unmatched junction nucleotides: 10. The CDR3 is CASSLRQGVVPTDTQYF. DNA of the CDR3: TGTGCCAGCTCACTTCGACAGGGGGTTGTCCCCACAGATACGCAGTATTTT.

This clone was counted a few times. The chain is built from TRBV11-2 and TRBJ2-1, with 7 positions matching TRBD2. The CDR3 extends over 16 amino acids. Germline assignment: CDR1 SGHAT and CDR2 FQNNGV. V shed 1 base, J shed 7 bases, and the junction held 10 bases outside the gene matches. The CDR3 nucleotides read TGTGCCAGCAGCTTAGTGAATCGGGGGGATCGTAATGAGCAGTTCTTC. Its translation: CASSLVNRGDRNEQFF.

This clone has just one count. V gene TRBV4-2 combines with J gene TRBJ1-5, with a weak D call TRBD1 (6 bases). The ends were cut back, 0 bases at V and 1 base at J, with 31 bases in the middle. The length of the CDR3 is 23 residues. Per germline, CDR1 LGHNA and CDR2 YNFKEQ. In nucleotides, the CDR3 is TGTGCCAGCAGCCAAGACGGAGGACAGACCGCCGCTTACGGCCTTTTGAGCAATCAGCCCCAGCATTTT. It specifies CASSQDGGQTAAYGLLSNQPQHF.

The genes are TRBV2 and TRBJ1-5; D uncertain. Trimming stripped 3 bases from V and 4 bases from J, with 13 bases between. CDR3 length: 15 residues. CDR1 is SNHLY, CDR2 FYNNEI, per germline. The CDR3 coding sequence is TGTGCCAGCAGTGATTTGCAGGCTCTGAATCAGCCCCAGCATTTT. It translates to CASSDLQALNQPQHF.

The chain combines TRBV18 with TRBJ1-5; TRBD1 aligns across 8 bases. This CDR3 is 16 amino acids long. Germline V CDR1 and CDR2: KGHSH, LQKENI. The ends lost 3 bases at V and 3 bases at J; junction bases unmatched: 7. CDR3 bases: TGTGCCAGCTCACCGGCCGGACAGGGTTACAATCAGCCCCAGCATTTT. Translated, it gives CASSPAGQGYNQPQHF.

This chain uses TRBV27 with TRBJ1-1, with TRBD1 matching over 7 bases. The CDR3 consists of 14 residues. In germline, CDR1 is MNHEY, CDR2 SMNVEV (reference sequence). The ends lost 5 bases at V and 6 bases at J; junction bases unmatched: 9. The CDR3: CASSLRQRGPEAFF. The CDR3, as DNA: TGTGCCAGCAGTCTACGACAAAGGGGGCCTGAAGCTTTCTTT.

The sample holds a few counts of this clone. The chain links TRBV5-1 to TRBJ2-6, with unresolved D. The CDR3 extends over 18 amino acids. Per the germline V gene, CDR1 is SGHRS and CDR2 is YFSETQ. The V gene lost 1 base and the J gene lost 4 bases, with 18 bases spanning the gap. In DNA, the CDR3 is TGCGCCAGCAGCTTGTTCGCAAATTCAGACTCAGGGGCCAACGTCCTGACTTTC. As protein: CASSLFANSDSGANVLTF.